This is a list of T cell receptor beta chains from one sample in a study of blood T cells in healthy people across ages. TCRdb itself ran the 5' RACE reads through MiXCR, one entry per CDR3 protein. Of about 1.6 million distinct CDR3 sequences listed, about 35% are singletons. Sequenced: blood. The receptors come from a woman aged 25 to 39 in good health. Both conserved end residues are part of each CDR3. D genes are given only for firm matches. Only some rows state a clone size, as once, few, many or a class for expanded clones.

d_gene	abundance	v_gene	j_gene	CDR3aa	CDR3nt
NA	NA	TRBV2	TRBJ2-1	CASSWGENEQFF	TGTGCCAGCAGTTGGGGTGAGAATGAGCAGTTCTTC
NA	NA	TRBV4-1	TRBJ1-1	CASSQDKVINTEAFF	TGCGCCAGCAGCCAAGATAAGGTCATCAACACTGAAGCTTTCTTT
NA	NA	TRBV5-5	TRBJ2-3	CASSWTQGTDTQYF	TGTGCCAGCAGCTGGACACAGGGTACAGATACGCAGTATTTT
TRBD2	NA	TRBV12-3/TRBV12-4	TRBJ2-5	CASSFASSGAGETQYF	TGTGCCAGCAGTTTCGCCTCTAGCGGAGCCGGGGAGACCCAGTACTTC
NA	NA	TRBV6-5	TRBJ2-7	CASKPGPTTEQYF	TGTGCCAGCAAACCGGGACCTACTACGGAGCAGTACTTC
TRBD2	NA	TRBV7-9	TRBJ2-7	CASSRRTSGGYEQYF	TGTGCCAGCAGCCGTAGGACTAGCGGGGGGTACGAGCAGTACTTC
NA	NA	TRBV2	TRBJ1-5	CASSSRTSVDSNQPQHF	TGTGCCAGCAGCAGTCGGACATCTGTAGATAGCAATCAGCCCCAGCATTTT
NA	NA	TRBV12-3/TRBV12-4	TRBJ2-3	CASSLDAKRTDTQYF	TGTGCCAGCAGTTTAGATGCGAAACGCACAGATACGCAGTATTTT
NA	NA	TRBV28	TRBJ1-1	CASSDDRNTEAFF	TGTGCCAGCAGTGACGACAGGAACACTGAAGCTTTCTTT
TRBD1	few	TRBV4-1	TRBJ1-2	CASSPSDRNYGYTF	TGCGCCAGCAGCCCCTCGGACAGGAACTATGGCTACACCTTC
TRBD2	NA	TRBV7-2	TRBJ2-3	CASSFRSGASTDTQYF	TGTGCCAGCAGCTTCAGAAGCGGGGCAAGCACAGATACGCAGTATTTT
NA	few	TRBV29-1	TRBJ2-1	CSVEGPAGDSAGRDEQFF	TGCAGCGTTGAAGGGCCGGCAGGGGATTCCGCGGGGAGGGATGAGCAGTTCTTC
NA	few	TRBV6-5	TRBJ2-7	CASRRPGGSYEQYF	TGTGCCAGCAGGCGACCAGGAGGCTCCTACGAGCAGTACTTC
NA	NA	TRBV9	TRBJ2-7	CASSVSAAYEQYF	TGTGCCAGCAGCGTATCTGCTGCCTACGAGCAGTACTTC
NA	NA	TRBV20-1	TRBJ2-7	CSARTARAYEQYF	TGCAGTGCTAGAACAGCGAGAGCCTACGAGCAGTACTTC
NA	few	TRBV7-9	TRBJ1-1	CASSLAQGGTEAFF	TGTGCCAGCAGTTTAGCACAGGGAGGAACTGAAGCTTTCTTT
NA	few	TRBV6-1	TRBJ2-5	CASREWRGGGETQYF	TGTGCCAGCAGGGAGTGGAGGGGAGGAGGAGAGACCCAGTACTTC
NA	few	TRBV2	TRBJ1-2	CASGRGRDYGYTF	TGTGCCAGCGGGAGGGGACGGGACTATGGCTACACCTTC
NA	once	TRBV29-1	TRBJ1-2	CSAEPRGEQGGYTF	TGCAGCGCTGAACCACGGGGAGAACAGGGCGGCTACACCTTC
TRBD1	many	TRBV13	TRBJ2-5	CASSLRQGPLETQYF	TGTGCCAGCAGCTTGAGACAGGGCCCTCTGGAGACCCAGTACTTC
TRBD2	NA	TRBV7-9	TRBJ2-5	CASSPTLAGAGETQYF	TGTGCCAGCAGCCCAACTCTAGCGGGGGCTGGGGAGACCCAGTACTTC
NA	NA	TRBV2	TRBJ2-2	CASSVWANTGELFF	TGTGCCAGCAGTGTGTGGGCGAACACCGGGGAGCTGTTTTTT
NA	NA	TRBV10-3	TRBJ2-7	CASLGGGTGLTYEQYF	TGTGCCTCCCTCGGCGGCGGAACAGGGCTAACCTACGAGCAGTACTTC
NA	many	TRBV27	TRBJ2-1	CASSVIGNEQFF	TGTGCCAGCAGTGTTATTGGTAATGAGCAGTTCTTC
NA	NA	TRBV5-6	TRBJ2-4	CASGYVGNEQYF	TGTGCCAGCGGATACGTTGGGAATGAGCAGTACTTC
NA	NA	TRBV5-1	TRBJ1-2	CASSPAGALYGYTF	TGCGCCAGCAGCCCAGCAGGCGCCCTCTATGGCTACACCTTC
NA	NA	TRBV29-1	TRBJ2-7	CSAATGLTNYEQYF	TGCAGCGCGGCCACAGGACTAACTAACTACGAGCAGTACTTC
NA	few	TRBV3-1	TRBJ2-1	CASSPLGSTNEQFF	TGTGCCAGCAGTCCACTCGGGAGCACGAATGAGCAGTTCTTC
NA	NA	TRBV7-2	TRBJ1-2	CASSLGHPDPYGYTF	TGTGCCAGCAGCCTCGGGCATCCGGACCCCTATGGCTACACCTTC